This section outlines one T cell receptor (beta chain) sequence together with its context. Its matching antigen is unknown. The data stem from a study of shared clonotypes between healthy human individuals. Profiling relied on immunoSEQ multiplex PCR, and the TCRdb table lists in-frame clones only, not all of them. This table has 1.5 million to 1.9 million clones, 95% to 99% appearing once. The CDR3 runs 13 residues. Germline V gene data show CDR1 as MNHEY and CDR2 as SMNVEV (reference sequence). With 6 bases clipped from V and 7 bases from J, the junction kept 5 bases outside the gene matches. Overall study findings and caveats: Larger richness was generally estimated for naive than memory subsets.

This chain connects TRBV27 to TRBJ1-5; 8 bases line up with TRBD1. The TCR was taken from a man younger than 40 in good health. The specimen sequenced was naive CD4+ T cells sorted from blood. As to subset: CD45RA+ positively selected. The CDR3 is CASRDRVWQPQHF. CDR3 DNA: TGTGCCAGCAGGGACAGGGTTTGGCAGCCCCAGCATTTT.